Below are 10 T cell receptor beta chains sequenced from a single sample in a study of identical twins. TCRdb itself ran the 5' RACE reads through MiXCR, one entry per CDR3 protein. The sample lists hundreds of thousands of distinct CDR3 sequences, 5.5% to 6.5% seen once, with approximately 1.6% in the top ten. The specimen sequenced was naive T cells sorted from blood. These receptors all stem from a man aged 18 to 29 in good health.

The rearrangement links TRBV29-1 to TRBJ2-3, with TRBD2 as a possible D gene (7 bases). The CDR3 has 17 residues. The V gene's germline CDR1 is SQVTM and CDR2 ANQGSEA. V lost 4 bases to trimming and J lost 3 bases, with 23 bases between them. The CDR3 loop is CSVAFFGGLLDTDTQYF. As DNA, the CDR3 is TGCAGCGTTGCCTTCTTCGGGGGGCTTTTAGATACAGATACGCAGTATTTT.

This chain joins TRBV20-1 and TRBJ2-7; TRBD2 might be the D (6 bases). The germline V and J ends were trimmed by 3 bases and 7 bases, with 16 bases remaining between them. Germline assignment: CDR1 DFQATT and CDR2 SNEGSKA (reference sequence). The CDR3 runs to 13 residues. The CDR3 DNA reads as TGCAGTGCTAGGTGGAGGGCGTCGGGTGAGCAGTACTTC. This encodes CSARWRASGEQYF.

This clonotype was recorded at least ten times. The chain carries TRBV20-1 and TRBJ1-1; 8 positions match TRBD1. V shed 5 bases, J shed 1 base, and the junction held 3 bases outside the gene matches. Germline assignment: CDR1 DFQATT and CDR2 SNEGSKA (reference sequence). The CDR3 is 13 residues long. The CDR3 nucleotides read TGCAGTGCTGGACAGGGCCCGAACACTGAAGCTTTCTTT. It codes for CSAGQGPNTEAFF.

This chain uses TRBV12-3 or TRBV12-4 with TRBJ2-3; 8 bases align to TRBD1. V shed 6 bases and J 3 bases; nucleotides not matched to a gene: 8. The CDR3 is 15 amino acids. The chain's CDR3 is CASRTQGALTDTQYF. The DNA for the CDR3 is TGTGCCAGCAGAACTCAGGGGGCGCTTACAGATACGCAGTATTTT.

This clonotype was detected ten times or more. The chain uses TRBV9 and TRBJ2-1; D is possibly TRBD2 (6 bases). There are 13 residues in the CDR3. Trimming cost V 7 bases and J 1 base, with 9 bases left between them. Germline CDR1 reads SGDLS; CDR2 reads YYNGEE. The CDR3 region is CASAAGSYNEQFF. CDR3 bases: TGTGCCAGCGCAGCGGGTTCCTACAATGAGCAGTTCTTC.

V and J are TRBV7-6 and TRBJ2-2; 9 bases are a match to TRBD1. V dropped 7 bases and J dropped 5; count of bases not matched to a gene: 11. The CDR3 is 16 residues long. Germline V gene lookup returns CDR1 SGHVS and CDR2 FNYEAQ. The CDR3 sequence: CASTQNRGQGTGELFF. The CDR3 coding sequence is TGTGCCAGCACCCAAAACCGAGGACAGGGGACCGGGGAGCTGTTTTTT.

V gene TRBV24-1 combines with J gene TRBJ2-5, with D tentatively TRBD1 (6 bases). The CDR3 is 15 amino acids. The V gene's germline CDR1 is KGHDR and CDR2 SFDVKD. Trimming shortened V by 0 bases and J by 1 base, and 8 bases separated the two germline ends. DNA for the CDR3: TGTGCCACCAGTGATTTGAGCAGGGGCCAAGAGACCCAGTACTTC. It is translated as CATSDLSRGQETQYF.

The CDR3 reads CASSPGTGGKYEQFF. The DNA of the CDR3 is TGCGCCAGCAGTCCAGGGACAGGGGGGAAATATGAGCAGTTCTTC. This sequence joins TRBV4-1 and TRBJ2-1, with TRBD1 identical over 11 bases. Germline values: CDR1 MGHRA, CDR2 YSYEKL. The CDR3 extends over 15 amino acids. Unmatched junction bases numbered 9, after V lost 6 bases and J lost 8 bases.

This chain joins TRBV6-1 and TRBJ2-7, with D hard to call. Per germline, CDR1 MNHNS and CDR2 SASEGT. Deletions cut 4 bases from V and 3 bases from J, with 13 bases between. The CDR3 length is 14 residues. The CDR3 protein is CASSVQGGYYEQYV. DNA of the CDR3: TGTGCCAGCAGTGTCCAAGGCGGTTACTACGAGCAGTACGTC.

The sample holds many counts of this clonotype. The genes are TRBV28 and TRBJ2-4; 11 bases match TRBD1. Trimming took 4 bases from V and 7 from J; bases not matched to a gene: 9. Germline CDR1 is MDHEN and CDR2 is SYDVKM. This CDR3 comprises 16 residues. The CDR3 coding sequence is TGTGCCAGCAGTTCTACCGGGACAGGGGGGGAGAACATTCAGTACTTC. The encoded protein is CASSSTGTGGENIQYF.